These 2 T cell receptor beta chains were all obtained from the same sample, sequenced in a study of identical twins. One entry per CDR3 protein results from TCRdb running MiXCR on the 5' RACE reads. This sample has about 530,000 distinct CDR3 sequences, with 13% to 15% found just once. The sample was also linked to a second study, of yellow fever vaccine responses in identical twins.

The specimen was CD4+ T cells sorted from blood. The receptors derive from a woman between 18 and 30 years old in good health.

In this sample, this clonotype turned up a few times. The V and J genes are TRBV9 and TRBJ2-2, with 9 nucleotides matching TRBD2. Germline V gene data show CDR1 as SGDLS and CDR2 as YYNGEE. After removal of 0 bases from V and 5 bases from J, the junction contained 14 bases not matched to a gene. The CDR3 contains 19 residues. CDR3 bases: TGTGCCAGCAGCGTAGCTAATCTAGCGGGGTTTCCTTCTACCGGGGAGCTGTTTTTT. This translates into CASSVANLAGFPSTGELFF. Variable domain in full (rest from reference TRBV9 and TRBJ2-2): DSGVTQTPKHLITATGQRVTLRCSPRSGDLSVYWYQQSLDQGLQFLIQYYNGEERAKGNILERFSAQQFPDLHSELNLSSLELGDSALYFCASSVANLAGFPSTGELFFGEGSRLTVL.

This clonotype has just a few counts. The chain is built from TRBV20-1 and TRBJ2-7, with TRBD2 identical over 16 bases. The J segment lost 2 bases and the V segment lost 0 bases, leaving 10 bases of the junction unmatched. CDR3 length equals 19 residues. Germline lookup yields CDR1 DFQATT and CDR2 SNEGSKA (reference sequence). Here the CDR3 reads CSARDDLGLAGGTTYEQYF. The CDR3 bases are TGCAGTGCTAGAGACGACTTGGGACTAGCGGGAGGGACAACCTACGAGCAGTACTTC.